A selection of T cell receptor beta chains follows, all from one sample in a study of cytomegalovirus exposure and HLA in healthy donors. Generated by immunoSEQ multiplex PCR, the TCRdb table keeps only in-frame clones and is missing some. The sample carries 150,000 to 200,000 clones, roughly four fifths recorded once. Sequencing was done on a sample of PBMCs. The receptor source for this set is a man aged 18 to 30 in good health and CMV-seronegative. The CDR3 runs from the conserved cysteine through the conserved F or W. D genes are given only for firm matches.

d_gene	v_gene	j_gene	CDR3aa	CDR3nt
TRBD2	TRBV5-5	TRBJ2-7	CASSLSGTSGGWGYEQYF	TGTGCCAGCAGCTTGTCGGGGACTAGCGGGGGATGGGGCTACGAGCAGTACTTC
.	TRBV5-1	TRBJ1-6	CASSGRSGSGSYNSPLHF	TGCGCCAGCAGCGGACGTTCAGGAAGCGGATCCTATAATTCACCCCTCCACTTT
TRBD1	TRBV9	TRBJ2-5	CASSVGDRRQYQETQYF	TGTGCCAGCAGCGTAGGGGACAGGAGACAGTACCAAGAGACCCAGTACTTC
TRBD1	TRBV7-9	TRBJ1-2	CASSSLRQGEGLANYGYTF	TGTGCCAGCAGCTCACTGAGACAGGGAGAGGGGTTAGCTAACTATGGCTACACCTTC
.	TRBV27	TRBJ2-7	CASSLSGGPTYEQYF	TGTGCCAGCAGTTTATCCGGGGGGCCTACCTACGAGCAGTACTTC
.	TRBV7-9	TRBJ2-7	CSSSFDLHEQYF	TGTTCCAGCAGCTTCGATCTACACGAGCAGTACTTC
TRBD1	TRBV30	TRBJ1-2	CAWTPGGNYGYTF	TGTGCCTGGACCCCAGGGGGTAACTATGGCTACACCTTC
TRBD2	TRBV4-2	TRBJ2-1	CASSPGLAESSYNEQFF	TGTGCCAGCAGCCCCGGACTAGCGGAAAGCTCCTACAATGAGCAGTTCTTC
TRBD1	TRBV4-3	TRBJ2-5	CASSQTGPGQPQETQYF	TGCGCCAGCAGCCAAACCGGACCGGGACAGCCTCAAGAGACCCAGTACTTC
.	TRBV6-1	TRBJ1-1	CASQLGPKEGAFF	TGTGCCAGCCAACTGGGGCCGAAGGAGGGAGCTTTCTTT
TRBD2	TRBV5-1	TRBJ2-1	CASRRISGSLYEQFF	TGCGCCAGCAGAAGGATTAGCGGGAGTCTTTATGAGCAGTTCTTC